This entry features one TCR beta chain sequence. The RNA, about 0.5 to 1 ug, was put through reverse transcription using random hexamers. TCRdb called the immunoSEQ multiplex PCR reads again in MiXCR, with one record for every CDR3 protein. Among about 130,000 distinct CDR3 sequences listed, about 95% were seen once. This entry is derived from a study of CD8 T cells in Susac syndrome. V trimming: 5 bases; J trimming: 6 bases; junction bases outside the gene matches: 6. This CDR3 spans 14 amino acids. CDR1 is SEHNR and CDR2 is FQNEAQ in the germline V gene (reference sequence). This receptor was obtained from a human donor in good health. The J gene is TRBJ1-2, the V gene TRBV7-9; 10 nucleotides line up with TRBD1. The material sequenced was CD4+ T cells from PBMCs. This CDR3 is CASSPLDRGHGYTF. In DNA, the CDR3 is TGTGCCAGCAGCCCGCTCGACAGGGGGCATGGCTACACCTTC.